These T cell receptor beta chains were read from a single sample in a study of metastatic and nonmetastatic thyroid tumors. TCRdb re-called clones from the PCR reads using MiXCR. The sample holds 23,000 or so clones, 10% to 15% seen once. The sample consisted of blood. These TCRs come from a female donor with papillary thyroid cancer or a benign thyroid nodule (not recorded which). Some clones in this sample may be carry-over from other donors' samples. The CDR3 runs from the conserved cysteine through the conserved F or W. Each record gives: clone size, J gene, V gene, D gene, CDR3 DNA, CDR3 protein. A D gene is named only where the DNA matches it firmly. The size entry is marked missing in some rows and otherwise reads once, few, many or a size class.

many,TRBJ2-4,TRBV10-1,TRBD1,TGCGCCAGCAGTCCAGGGGGTACAGACATTCAGTACTTC,CASSPGGTDIQYF
many,TRBJ2-7,TRBV7-3,TRBD2,TGTGCCAGCAGCCCAACTAGCGTGGGCGAGCAGTACTTC,CASSPTSVGEQYF
many,TRBJ1-1,TRBV20-1,-,TGCAGGGGAGTTCGACAGAACACTGAAGCTTTCTTT,CRGVRQNTEAFF
few,TRBJ1-2,TRBV12-3/TRBV12-4,-,TGTGCCAGCAGTTTAGAGCAAAACTATGGCTACACCTTC,CASSLEQNYGYTF
many,TRBJ1-1,TRBV6-1,-,TGTGCCAGCACCCATGGGGGGACTGAAGCTTTCTTT,CASTHGGTEAFF
few,TRBJ1-3,TRBV6-1,TRBD1,TGTGCCAGCAGTCCCCGGACAGGGAGTGCAAACACCATATATTTT,CASSPRTGSANTIYF
few,TRBJ1-2,TRBV6-6,-,TGTGCCAGCAGTTCGCTCCTGGACGGGAGTCAACACCTCTATGGCTACACCTTC,CASSSLLDGSQHLYGYTF
few,TRBJ2-3,TRBV6-5,-,TGTGCCATCAGTTACTCGGGGTGTGGGGTCAGCACAGATACGCAGTATTTT,CAISYSGCGVSTDTQYF
few,TRBJ1-1,TRBV27,-,TGTGCCAGCTGGACACAGGGTGGGGACACTGAAGCTTTCTTT,CASWTQGGDTEAFF
many,TRBJ2-7,TRBV27,TRBD1,TGTGCCAGCAGGATTGGACAGGGCCCCCACGAGCAGTACTTC,CASRIGQGPHEQYF
few,TRBJ2-3,TRBV12-3/TRBV12-4,-,TGTGCCAGCAGTTTATTGATTCACAGGCCCACAGATACGCAGTATTTT,CASSLLIHRPTDTQYF
many,TRBJ2-1,TRBV7-2,-,TGTGCCAGCAGCTTGAATAGTTGGTCGGGCTACAATGAGCAGTTCTTC,CASSLNSWSGYNEQFF
many,TRBJ1-1,TRBV25-1,TRBD1,TGTGCCAGCAGTGATGGGTGGGACAGCACTGAAGCTTTCTTT,CASSDGWDSTEAFF
many,TRBJ2-7,TRBV10-3,TRBD1,TGTGCCATCAGTGAGAGCCGGGACAGGGTCTACGAGCAGTACTTC,CAISESRDRVYEQYF
many,TRBJ2-5,TRBV5-4,TRBD1,TGTGCCAGCAGCTCGTCCGGGACAGGGGGGGAGACCCAGTACTTC,CASSSSGTGGETQYF
many,TRBJ1-5,TRBV18,TRBD1,TGTGCCAGCTCACCTGGGACAGGGGATCAGCCCCAGCATTTT,CASSPGTGDQPQHF
-,TRBJ2-3,TRBV6-1,TRBD2,TGTGCCAGCAGTGAACTACTAGCGGGGTCGGCAGATACGCAGTATTTT,CASSELLAGSADTQYF
many,TRBJ1-5,TRBV19,TRBD1,TGTGCCAGTAGTCCCCAGGGGGCGAGCAATCAGCCCCAGCATTTT,CASSPQGASNQPQHF
many,TRBJ1-5,TRBV28,TRBD1,TGTGTGAGCAGTTCACAGGGGGTTAAGCAGCCCCAGCATTTT,CVSSSQGVKQPQHF
many,TRBJ2-1,TRBV7-6,-,TGTGCCAGCAGCCATCCACTGGGAAGCTCCTACAATGAGCAGTTCTTC,CASSHPLGSSYNEQFF
-,TRBJ2-7,TRBV5-1,-,TGCGCCAGCAGCTTTTCAGCCTCCTACGAGCAGTACTTC,CASSFSASYEQYF
many,TRBJ2-7,TRBV30,-,TGTGCCTGGAGTGTAGGGATCGACAGGCGGACCTACGAGCAGTACTTC,CAWSVGIDRRTYEQYF
many,TRBJ1-1,TRBV29-1,-,TGCAGCGTTAAGGGGAGCACTGAAGCTTTCTTT,CSVKGSTEAFF
many,TRBJ2-5,TRBV24-1,-,TGTGCCACCAGTGATTTAACGAGGGAGACCCAGTACTTC,CATSDLTRETQYF
medium-sized,TRBJ2-3,TRBV6-1,TRBD2,TGTGCCAGCAGTGGAATACTAGCGGGAGGGCCTTCGAGTAGGGATACGCAGTATTTT,CASSGILAGGPSSRDTQYF
many,TRBJ2-2,TRBV29-1,-,TGCAGCGTTGTTAGCCCGTCCTCCGGGGAGCTGTTTTTT,CSVVSPSSGELFF
many,TRBJ2-7,TRBV20-1,-,TGCAGTGCTAGAGATCTACGGGGCAGGGTCGCCGAGCAGTACTTC,CSARDLRGRVAEQYF
many,TRBJ2-3,TRBV7-3,-,TGTGCCAGCAGCGTCTCCGGGGGAACCACAGATACGCAGTATTTT,CASSVSGGTTDTQYF
many,TRBJ2-2,TRBV7-3,-,TGTGCCAGCAGCTTTAAGATCGGGAACACCGGGGAGCTGTTTTTT,CASSFKIGNTGELFF
many,TRBJ2-7,TRBV9,-,TGTGCCAGCAGCGTAGGACCGGCCTACGAGCAGTACTTC,CASSVGPAYEQYF
many,TRBJ2-7,TRBV10-3,TRBD2,TGTGCCATCAAGGCCGGCGGGAGTGGTTACGAGCAGTACTTC,CAIKAGGSGYEQYF
many,TRBJ2-1,TRBV9,TRBD2,TGTGCCAGCAGCGTAGCTCCAGCGGGAGCCTACAATGAGCAGTTCTTC,CASSVAPAGAYNEQFF
many,TRBJ1-1,TRBV5-1,-,TGCGCCAGCAGCTTGAACGACGGACCCACTGAAGCTTTCTTT,CASSLNDGPTEAFF
medium-sized,TRBJ2-7,TRBV11-3,TRBD2,TGTGCCAGCAGCTTAGACCCAGCGGGAATTATGTACGAGCAGTACTTC,CASSLDPAGIMYEQYF
many,TRBJ2-1,TRBV18,-,TGTGCCAGCTCACCACCGAGCGTCTCCTACAATGAGCAGTTCTTC,CASSPPSVSYNEQFF
many,TRBJ1-1,TRBV5-4,TRBD1,TGTGCCAGCAGCTTACAGGGGTCGGACACTGAAGCTTTCTTT,CASSLQGSDTEAFF
many,TRBJ1-4,TRBV9,TRBD1,TGTGCCAGCAGCGCCGGGACAGGGAGGGAAAAACTGTTTTTT,CASSAGTGREKLFF
many,TRBJ2-7,TRBV29-1,TRBD1,TGCAGCGCCGGGACAGGGGGCTACGAGCAGTACTTC,CSAGTGGYEQYF
many,TRBJ2-3,TRBV5-4,-,TGTGCCAGCAGCTGGAGGGATACGCAGTATTTT,CASSWRDTQYF
few,TRBJ2-7,TRBV6-5,-,TGTGCCAGCAGTTATAGTCTTTACTACGAGCAGTACTTC,CASSYSLYYEQYF
many,TRBJ1-5,TRBV2,TRBD1,TGTGCCAGCAGGGGGGGGACAGGGAGTGATAGCAATCAGCCCCAGCATTTT,CASRGGTGSDSNQPQHF
medium-sized,TRBJ2-1,TRBV12-3/TRBV12-4,TRBD2,TGTGCCAGCAGGGGAGCTAGCGGGAGAACGAATGAGCAGTTCTTC,CASRGASGRTNEQFF
many,TRBJ2-1,TRBV3-1,-,TGTGCCAGCAGCCTACCCGGGACTGACGAATACAATGAGCAGTTCTTC,CASSLPGTDEYNEQFF